This record covers a single T cell receptor beta chain. Per germline, CDR1 SGHRS and CDR2 YFSETQ. CDR3 length equals 15 residues. V lost 4 bases and J lost 8; bases outside the gene matches: 8. This entry comes from a study of blood T cell repertoires in COVID-19. Here immunoSEQ multiplex PCR was the method, and the copy in TCRdb shows in-frame clones only, minus some. The repertoire holds 110,000 to 150,000 clones, 88% seen once, with less than 2% in the top ten. What was sequenced was peripheral blood. The sequence came from a woman aged 50 to 60 with acute or convalescent COVID-19. The chain joins TRBV5-1 to TRBJ1-6, with 8 positions matching TRBD1. Here the CDR3 reads CASSHPDRDDSPLHF. The CDR3 DNA is TGCGCCAGCAGCCATCCGGACAGGGATGATTCACCCCTCCACTTT.